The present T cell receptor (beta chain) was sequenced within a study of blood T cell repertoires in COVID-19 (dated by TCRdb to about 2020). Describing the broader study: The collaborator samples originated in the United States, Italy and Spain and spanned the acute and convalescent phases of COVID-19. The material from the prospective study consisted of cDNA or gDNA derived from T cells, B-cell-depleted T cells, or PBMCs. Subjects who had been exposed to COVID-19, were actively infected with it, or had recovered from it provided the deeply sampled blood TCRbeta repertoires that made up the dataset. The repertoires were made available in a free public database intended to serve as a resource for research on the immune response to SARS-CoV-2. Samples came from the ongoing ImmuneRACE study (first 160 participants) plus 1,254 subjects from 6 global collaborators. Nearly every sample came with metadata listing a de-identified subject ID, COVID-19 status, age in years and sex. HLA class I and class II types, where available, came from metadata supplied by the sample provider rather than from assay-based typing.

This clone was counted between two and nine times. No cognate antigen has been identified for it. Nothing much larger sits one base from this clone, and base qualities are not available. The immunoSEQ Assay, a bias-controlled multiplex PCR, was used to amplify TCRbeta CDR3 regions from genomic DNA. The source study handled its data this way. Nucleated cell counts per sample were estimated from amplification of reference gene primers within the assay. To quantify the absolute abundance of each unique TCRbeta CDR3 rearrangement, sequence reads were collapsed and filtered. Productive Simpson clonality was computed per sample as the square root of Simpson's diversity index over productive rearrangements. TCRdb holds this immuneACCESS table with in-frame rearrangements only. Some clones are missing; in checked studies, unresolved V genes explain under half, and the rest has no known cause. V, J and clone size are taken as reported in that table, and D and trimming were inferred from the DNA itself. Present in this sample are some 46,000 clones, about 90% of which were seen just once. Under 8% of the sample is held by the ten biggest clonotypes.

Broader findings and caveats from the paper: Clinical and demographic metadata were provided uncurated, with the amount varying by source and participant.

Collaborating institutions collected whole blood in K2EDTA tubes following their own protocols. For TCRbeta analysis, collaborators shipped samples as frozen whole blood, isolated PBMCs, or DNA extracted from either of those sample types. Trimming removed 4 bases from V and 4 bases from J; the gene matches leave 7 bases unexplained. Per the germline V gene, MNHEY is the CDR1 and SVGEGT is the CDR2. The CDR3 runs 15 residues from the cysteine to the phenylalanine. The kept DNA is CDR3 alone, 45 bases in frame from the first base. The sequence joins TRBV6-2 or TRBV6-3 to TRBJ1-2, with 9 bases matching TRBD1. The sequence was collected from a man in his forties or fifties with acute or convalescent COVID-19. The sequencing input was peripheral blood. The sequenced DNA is TGTGCCAGCAGTTCTGGGACAGGGAGGGGCTATGGCTACACCTTC. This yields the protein CASSSGTGRGYGYTF.